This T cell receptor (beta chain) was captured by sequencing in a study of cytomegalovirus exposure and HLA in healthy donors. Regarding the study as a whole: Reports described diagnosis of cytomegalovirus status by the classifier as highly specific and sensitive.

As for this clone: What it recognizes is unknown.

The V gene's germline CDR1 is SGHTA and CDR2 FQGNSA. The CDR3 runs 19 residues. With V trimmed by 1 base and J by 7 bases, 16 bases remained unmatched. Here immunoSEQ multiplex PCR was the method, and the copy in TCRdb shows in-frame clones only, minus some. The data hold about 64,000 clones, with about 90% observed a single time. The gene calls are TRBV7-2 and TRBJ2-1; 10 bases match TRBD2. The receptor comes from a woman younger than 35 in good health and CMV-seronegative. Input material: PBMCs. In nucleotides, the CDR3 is TGTGCCAGCAGCTTAGGTGCCGGTACTAGCGGGAAGTGGGGAAATGAGCAGTTCTTC. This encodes CASSLGAGTSGKWGNEQFF.